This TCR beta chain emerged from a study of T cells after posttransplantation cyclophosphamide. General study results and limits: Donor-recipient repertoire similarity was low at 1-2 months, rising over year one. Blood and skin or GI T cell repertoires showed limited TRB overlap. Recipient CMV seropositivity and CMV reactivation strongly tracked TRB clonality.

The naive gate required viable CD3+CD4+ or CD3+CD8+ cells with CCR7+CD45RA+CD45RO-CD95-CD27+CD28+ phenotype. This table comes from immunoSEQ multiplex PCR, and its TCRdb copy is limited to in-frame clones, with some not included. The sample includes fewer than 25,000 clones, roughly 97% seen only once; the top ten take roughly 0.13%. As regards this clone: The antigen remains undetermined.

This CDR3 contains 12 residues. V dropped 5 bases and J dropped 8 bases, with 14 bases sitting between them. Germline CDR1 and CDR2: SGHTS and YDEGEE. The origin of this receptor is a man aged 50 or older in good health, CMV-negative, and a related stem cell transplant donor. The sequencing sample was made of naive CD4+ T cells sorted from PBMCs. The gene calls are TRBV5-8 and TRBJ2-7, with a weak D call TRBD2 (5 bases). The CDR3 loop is CASSPRGEKQYF. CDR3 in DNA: TGTGCCAGCAGTCCTCGGGGTGAGAAGCAGTACTTC.